The T cell receptor (beta chain) under discussion was sequenced for a study of blood T cell repertoires in COVID-19. Across the whole study: Acute and convalescent COVID-19 samples came from the United States, Italy and Spain. From T cells, B-cell-depleted T cells, or PBMCs came the material, which was cDNA or gDNA.

Sequencing was performed with immunoSEQ multiplex PCR; in TCRdb, only in-frame clones are kept and a portion is missing. In the table there are 350,000 to 400,000 clones, roughly 90% of which are singletons. The CDR3 covers 15 residues. The V end was cut by 4 bases, the J end by 1 base, with 11 bases between. The germline V gene has CDR1 LGHDT and CDR2 YNNKEL (reference sequence). Recruitment covered about two dozen US areas and drew participants whose ages spanned about 18 to 100 years. Clinical history as reported by participants underpinned cohort assignment. The sequence derives from a woman aged 40-49 years who had been exposed to COVID-19. The V and J genes are TRBV3-1 (or the pseudogene TRBV3-2) and TRBJ2-4; no clear D gene. The sample taken for sequencing was PBMCs or T cells enriched from blood (not recorded which). The CDR3 region is CASSPSPPAKNIQYF. The CDR3, as DNA: TGTGCCAGCAGCCCTAGTCCTCCCGCCAAAAACATTCAGTACTTC.